The present T cell receptor (beta chain) was sequenced within a study of OX40 agonist ivuxolimab in advanced cancers. The V and J ends lost 0 bases and 2 bases respectively, with 8 bases between them. CDR3 length: 14 amino acids. Germline-derived CDR1 and CDR2 are GTSNPN and SVGIG (reference sequence). A note on this clone: The antigen remains undetermined.

Broader study findings: By week 6 at 0.1 to 3.0 mg/kg, blood CD4+ and CD8+ T cells had expanded clonally. Nonresponders, in some cases, also had low normalized T-cell clonal expansion.

The method was immunoSEQ multiplex PCR; TCRdb's version includes in-frame clones alone and lacks a portion of them. This sample has around 80,000 clones, with 70% to 85% found just once. This TCR was recovered from an adult with an advanced solid tumor such as melanoma, head and neck, liver or kidney cancer. Here the sequenced sample was CD4+ or CD8+ T cells sorted from blood, taken in a trial of the OX40 agonist ivuxolimab. The rearrangement links TRBV30 to TRBJ1-3; D remains ambiguous. The CDR3 nucleotides are TGTGCCTGGAGTGTCGGGAGAGCTGGAAACACCATATATTTT. The encoded protein is CAWSVGRAGNTIYF.